A selection of T cell receptor beta chains follows, all from one sample in a study of blood T cells in healthy people across ages. TCRdb re-called the 5' RACE reads with MiXCR, one entry per CDR3 protein. The sample consists of 1.5 million to 2 million distinct CDR3 sequences, about 50% of them appearing once. Sample: blood. Receptors were obtained from a woman aged 40 to 49 in good health. Both conserved end residues are part of each CDR3. The D gene is left open where the match is weak. Not all rows give a size; the values are once, few, many and, for expanded clones, a class.

cdr3_aa cdr3_nt clone_size d_call j_call v_call
CASSLIQGAGTQYF TGTGCCAGCAGCTTAATCCAGGGGGCGGGGACCCAGTACTTC few TRBD1 TRBJ2-5 TRBV11-2
CSVSTGTAICGYTF TGCAGCGTTAGTACCGGGACAGCTATTTGTGGCTACACCTTC . TRBD1 TRBJ1-2 TRBV29-1
CASSRQLPYEQYF TGTGCCAGCAGCCGACAGCTCCCCTACGAGCAGTACTTC few . TRBJ2-7 TRBV6-2/TRBV6-3
CASTFPVLPIQDPNTEAFF TGTGCCAGCACCTTCCCAGTCCTCCCAATACAGGACCCGAACACTGAAGCTTTCTTT . . TRBJ1-1 TRBV27
CSAIPLRDRDLYGYTF TGCAGTGCTATCCCCCTCCGGGACAGAGACCTCTATGGCTACACCTTC few TRBD1 TRBJ1-2 TRBV20-1
CASNPGQTHNSPLHF TGTGCCAGCAATCCGGGACAGACACATAATTCACCCCTCCACTTT . TRBD1 TRBJ1-6 TRBV6-2/TRBV6-3
CASSSGTGPDQPQHF TGTGCCAGCAGTTCCGGGACAGGTCCCGATCAGCCCCAGCATTTT . TRBD1 TRBJ1-5 TRBV6-1
CSASRGTRETQYF TGCAGTGCTTCCAGGGGCACTCGCGAGACCCAGTACTTC . . TRBJ2-5 TRBV20-1
CASSLGTGSGNEQFF TGTGCCAGCAGCTTAGGGACAGGGAGTGGGAATGAGCAGTTCTTC many TRBD1 TRBJ2-1 TRBV7-2
CASRSGTSGGARDTQYF TGTGCCAGCAGATCCGGGACTAGCGGGGGGGCCCGAGATACGCAGTATTTT . TRBD2 TRBJ2-3 TRBV12-3/TRBV12-4
CASSWNGIQYF TGTGCCAGCAGTTGGAACGGCATTCAGTACTTC . . TRBJ2-4 TRBV6-5
CSAPAAVSYEQYF TGCAGTGCCCCCGCTGCTGTCTCCTACGAGCAGTACTTC . . TRBJ2-7 TRBV20-1
CASSSLAGARSNTQYF TGTGCCAGCAGTTCTCTAGCGGGGGCCCGGTCAAATACGCAGTATTTT . TRBD2 TRBJ2-3 TRBV28
CASTSGTENEKLFF TGTGCCAGCACCTCTGGGACGGAGAATGAAAAACTGTTTTTT . . TRBJ1-4 TRBV12-3/TRBV12-4
CASSYSGTLNQPQHF TGTGCCAGCAGTTACTCGGGGACACTGAATCAGCCCCAGCATTTT . . TRBJ1-5 TRBV6-2/TRBV6-3
CASSEGGTGGCGYTF TGTGCCAGCAGTGAAGGAGGGACAGGGGGATGTGGCTACACCTTC . TRBD1 TRBJ1-2 TRBV2
CASSRLVGYEQYF TGTGCCAGCAGCCGCCTGGTGGGTTACGAGCAGTACTTC . . TRBJ2-7 TRBV3-1
CASSRGGLAYGYTF TGTGCCAGCAGCCGGGGGGGGCTCGCCTATGGCTACACCTTC . . TRBJ1-2 TRBV5-6
CASGRAGEETQYF TGTGCTAGTGGTCGGGCGGGGGAAGAGACCCAGTACTTC . TRBD2 TRBJ2-5 TRBV12-5
CASSPGPITSPPDTQYF TGTGCCAGCAGCCCCGGCCCCATTACCAGTCCCCCAGATACGCAGTATTTT few . TRBJ2-3 TRBV7-2
CASSLSAQGAGEQFF TGCGCCAGCAGCCTTTCCGCACAGGGGGCAGGGGAGCAGTTCTTC few TRBD1 TRBJ2-1 TRBV5-1
CASSLQSSGANVLTF TGTGCCAGCAGCCTACAGTCCTCTGGGGCCAACGTCCTGACTTTC many . TRBJ2-6 TRBV5-1
CASSGRGVPRTTDTQYF TGTGCCAGCAGCGGGCGGGGGGTCCCACGTACCACAGATACGCAGTATTTT . TRBD2 TRBJ2-3 TRBV7-2
CASTRGTGSYEQYF TGTGCCAGCACCAGAGGGACTGGATCCTACGAGCAGTACTTC few . TRBJ2-7 TRBV6-1
CASSTQSTMLREQFF TGTGCCAGCAGCACACAGTCCACTATGCTGAGGGAGCAGTTCTTC . . TRBJ2-1 TRBV7-2
CASTSDTRLAGETREQYF TGTGCCAGCACCTCTGACACCCGACTAGCGGGGGAGACGCGCGAGCAGTACTTC . TRBD2 TRBJ2-7 TRBV6-1
CASSGETGGQETQYF TGTGCCAGCAGTGGGGAGACAGGGGGCCAAGAGACCCAGTACTTC . TRBD1 TRBJ2-5 TRBV6-6
CASSLAGQGSINTGELFF TGTGCCAGCAGCTTAGCGGGACAGGGTAGTATAAACACCGGGGAGCTGTTTTTT . TRBD1 TRBJ2-2 TRBV7-2
CASSQGMGTDTQYF TGCGCCAGCAGTCAGGGGATGGGTACAGATACGCAGTATTTT few . TRBJ2-3 TRBV5-1
CASRRDIRSPLHF TGTGCCAGCAGAAGGGACATAAGATCACCCCTCCACTTT . . TRBJ1-6 TRBV28
CSARGSGPYNEQFF TGCAGTGCTAGAGGCAGCGGGCCCTACAATGAGCAGTTCTTC . . TRBJ2-1 TRBV20-1
CSAGGVAYEQYF TGCAGTGCTGGGGGGGTCGCCTACGAGCAGTACTTC few TRBD2 TRBJ2-7 TRBV20-1
CSAPAQGLGNQPQHF TGCAGTGCTCCCGCACAGGGGTTGGGCAATCAGCCCCAGCATTTT . TRBD1 TRBJ1-5 TRBV20-1
CASSLSAGRQSNQPQHF TGTGCCAGCAGTTTATCTGCCGGGAGGCAGTCAAATCAGCCCCAGCATTTT . . TRBJ1-5 TRBV12-3/TRBV12-4
CASSYSLTGESTDTQYF TGTGCCAGCAGTTACTCGCTCACGGGGGAAAGCACAGATACGCAGTATTTT . . TRBJ2-3 TRBV6-2/TRBV6-3
CMDSDGYTF TGTATGGACAGCGATGGCTACACCTTC few . TRBJ1-2 TRBV7-2
CSNTKRAGPDPTQYF TGCAGCAATACCAAAAGAGCGGGACCCGATCCGACCCAGTACTTC . TRBD2 TRBJ2-5 TRBV20-1
CSAHQGPKKTQYF TGCAGCGCTCATCAGGGGCCCAAAAAAACCCAGTACTTC . . TRBJ2-5 TRBV29-1
CASSLGGVGQTSPLHF TGTGCCAGCAGCCTAGGGGGAGTTGGACAGACTTCACCCCTCCACTTT . . TRBJ1-6 TRBV7-2
CASMGQGRNNQPQHF TGTGCCAGCATGGGACAGGGGAGAAACAATCAGCCCCAGCATTTT . TRBD1 TRBJ1-5 TRBV6-2/TRBV6-3